The TCR beta chain described here comes from a study of glioma-infiltrating T cells after dendritic cell vaccination. About the study: Patients had newly diagnosed or recurrent glioblastoma and received dendritic cell vaccines.

V lost 7 bases and J 1 base, leaving 16 bases between the germline ends. This CDR3 spans 15 amino acids. In germline, CDR1 is LGHNA, CDR2 YNFKEQ. Comment on this clone: Its specificity is not known.

Study-level results: Patients with more pretreatment TILs had longer time to progression and survival. Only a small number of patients had complete blood and tumor samples. TCR clonality showed no direct relationship with survival.

Using immunoSEQ multiplex PCR, the repertoire was profiled, and TCRdb retains in-frame clones only, with some absent. The sample shows just under 85,000 clones, roughly 90% of them seen only once. The source was blood, collected before dendritic cell vaccination. The rearrangement uses TRBV4-2 and TRBJ1-1, with D possibly being TRBD1 (5 bases). The TCR originated in a human donor with glioblastoma. This CDR3 is CASTPDRNGNTEAFF. The CDR3 bases are TGTGCCAGCACCCCCGACAGAAATGGGAACACTGAAGCTTTCTTT.